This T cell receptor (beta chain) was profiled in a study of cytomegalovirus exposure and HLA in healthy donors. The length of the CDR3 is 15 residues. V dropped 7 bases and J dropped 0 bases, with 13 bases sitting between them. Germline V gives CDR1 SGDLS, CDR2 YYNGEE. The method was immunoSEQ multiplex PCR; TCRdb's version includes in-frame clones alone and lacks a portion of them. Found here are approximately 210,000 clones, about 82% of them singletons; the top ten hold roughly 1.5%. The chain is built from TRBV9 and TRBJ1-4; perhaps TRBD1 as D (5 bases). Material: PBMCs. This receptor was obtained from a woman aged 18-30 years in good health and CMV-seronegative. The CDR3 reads CASCSGGSTNEKLFF. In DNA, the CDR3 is TGTGCCAGCTGCTCGGGGGGATCAACTAATGAAAAACTGTTTTTT.